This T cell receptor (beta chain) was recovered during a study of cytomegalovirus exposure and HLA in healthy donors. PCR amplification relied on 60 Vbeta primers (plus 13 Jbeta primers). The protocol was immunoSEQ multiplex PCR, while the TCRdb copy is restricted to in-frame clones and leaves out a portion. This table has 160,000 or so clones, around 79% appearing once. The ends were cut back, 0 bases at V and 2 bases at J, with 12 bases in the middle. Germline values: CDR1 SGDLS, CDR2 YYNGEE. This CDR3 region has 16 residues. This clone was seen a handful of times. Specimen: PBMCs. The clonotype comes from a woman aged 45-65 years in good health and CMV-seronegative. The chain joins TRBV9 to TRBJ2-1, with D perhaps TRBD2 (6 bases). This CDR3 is CASSVGIGGTYNEQFF. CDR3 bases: TGTGCCAGCAGCGTAGGAATCGGGGGAACCTACAATGAGCAGTTCTTC.